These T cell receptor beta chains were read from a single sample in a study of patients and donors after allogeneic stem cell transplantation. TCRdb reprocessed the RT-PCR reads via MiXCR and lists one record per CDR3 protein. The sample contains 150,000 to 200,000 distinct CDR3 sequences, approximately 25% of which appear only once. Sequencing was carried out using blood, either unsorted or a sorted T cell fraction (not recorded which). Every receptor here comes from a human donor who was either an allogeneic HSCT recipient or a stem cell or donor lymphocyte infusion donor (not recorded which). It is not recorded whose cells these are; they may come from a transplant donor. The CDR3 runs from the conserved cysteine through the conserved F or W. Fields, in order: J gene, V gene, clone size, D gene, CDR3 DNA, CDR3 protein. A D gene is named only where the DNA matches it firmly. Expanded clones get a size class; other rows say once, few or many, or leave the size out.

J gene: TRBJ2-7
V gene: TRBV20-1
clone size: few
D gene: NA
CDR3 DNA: TGCAGTGCTCGGCGAGGGCGGGACGGGACCTCCTACGAGCAGTACTTC
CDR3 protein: CSARRGRDGTSYEQYF

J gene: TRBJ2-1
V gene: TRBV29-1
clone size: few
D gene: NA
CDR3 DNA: TGCAGCGTTGGAGTGACCTACAATGAGCAGTTCTTC
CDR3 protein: CSVGVTYNEQFF

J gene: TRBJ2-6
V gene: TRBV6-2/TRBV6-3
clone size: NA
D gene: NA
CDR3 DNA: TGTGCCAGCGCCCAGGGTTACTCTGGGGCCAACGTCCTGACTTTC
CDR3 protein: CASAQGYSGANVLTF

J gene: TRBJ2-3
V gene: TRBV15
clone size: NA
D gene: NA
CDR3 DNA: TGTGCCACCAGCAGAGATCGGACAGATACGCAGTATTTT
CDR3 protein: CATSRDRTDTQYF

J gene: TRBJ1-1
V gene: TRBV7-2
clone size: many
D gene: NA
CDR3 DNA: TGTGCCAGCGGATACTCGGGAGCCACTGAAGCTTTCTTT
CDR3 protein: CASGYSGATEAFF

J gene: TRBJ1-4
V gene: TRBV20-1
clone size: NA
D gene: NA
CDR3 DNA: TGCAGTGCTAGAGATTCAGGGTCGGGGAATGAAAAACTGTTTTTT
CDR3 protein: CSARDSGSGNEKLFF

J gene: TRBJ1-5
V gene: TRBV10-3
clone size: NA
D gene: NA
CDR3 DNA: TGTGCCATCAGTGAGGGTGAACAGCCCCAGCATTTT
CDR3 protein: CAISEGEQPQHF

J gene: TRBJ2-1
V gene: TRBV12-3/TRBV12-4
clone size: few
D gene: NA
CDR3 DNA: TGTGCCAGCAGCCCCCCCGGCTATGAGCAGTTCTTC
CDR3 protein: CASSPPGYEQFF

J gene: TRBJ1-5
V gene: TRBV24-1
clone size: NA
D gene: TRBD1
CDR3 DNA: TGTGCCACCCCCCGGGACAGGGGGAACCGAAGCAATCAGCCCCAGCATTTT
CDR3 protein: CATPRDRGNRSNQPQHF

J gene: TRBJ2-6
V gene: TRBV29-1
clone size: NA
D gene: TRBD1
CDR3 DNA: TGCAGCGTTGAAATCCAGGACAGGGTCCATGGGGCCAACGTCCTGACTTTC
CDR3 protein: CSVEIQDRVHGANVLTF

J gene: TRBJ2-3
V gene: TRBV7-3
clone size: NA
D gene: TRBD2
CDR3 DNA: TGTGCCAGCAGCACTCCTAGCGGGGGAACCACAGATACGCAGTATTTT
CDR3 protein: CASSTPSGGTTDTQYF

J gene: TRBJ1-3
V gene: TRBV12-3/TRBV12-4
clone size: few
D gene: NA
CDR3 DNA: TGTGCCAGCAGTTCTCGGAGCTCTGGAAACACCATATATTTT
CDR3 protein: CASSSRSSGNTIYF

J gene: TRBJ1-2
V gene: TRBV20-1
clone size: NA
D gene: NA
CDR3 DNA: TGCAGTGCTAGTGTTAGTCTCACCTATGGCTACACCTTC
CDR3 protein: CSASVSLTYGYTF

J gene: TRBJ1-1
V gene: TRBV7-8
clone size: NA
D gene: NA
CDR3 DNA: TGTGCCAGCAGCTCACGGGTGGACACTGAAGCTTTCTTT
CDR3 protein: CASSSRVDTEAFF

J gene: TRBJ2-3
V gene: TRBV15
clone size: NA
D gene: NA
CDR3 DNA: TGTGCCACCAGCAGAGGGCCACTAGCCGCAACAGATACGCAGTATTTT
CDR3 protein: CATSRGPLAATDTQYF

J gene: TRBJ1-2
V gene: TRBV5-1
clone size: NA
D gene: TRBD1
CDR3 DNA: TGCGCCAGCAGCCGACGGACAGGAGCTAACTATGGCTACACCTTC
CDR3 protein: CASSRRTGANYGYTF

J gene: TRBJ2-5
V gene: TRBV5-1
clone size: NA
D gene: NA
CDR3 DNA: TGCGCCAGCAGCTTGGGTCAGCTCCAAGAGACCCAGTACTTC
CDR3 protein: CASSLGQLQETQYF

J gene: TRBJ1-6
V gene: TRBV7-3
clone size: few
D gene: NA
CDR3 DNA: TGTGCCAGCGGGTCCGGGAATTCACCCCTCCACTTT
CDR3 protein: CASGSGNSPLHF

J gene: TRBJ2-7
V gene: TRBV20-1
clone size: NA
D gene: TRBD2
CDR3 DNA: TGCAGTGCTAGAGAACTAGCGGGAGTTCCACAGTACTTC
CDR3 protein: CSARELAGVPQYF

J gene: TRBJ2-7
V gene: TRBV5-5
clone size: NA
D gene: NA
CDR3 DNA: TGTGCCAGCAGCTTGAAGGTGGTGCCCCGGGCCTACGAGCAGTACTTC
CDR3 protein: CASSLKVVPRAYEQYF

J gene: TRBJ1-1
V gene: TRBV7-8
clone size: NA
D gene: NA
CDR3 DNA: TGTGCCAGCAGCCTAACAGTGACTACTGAAGCTTTCTTT
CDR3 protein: CASSLTVTTEAFF

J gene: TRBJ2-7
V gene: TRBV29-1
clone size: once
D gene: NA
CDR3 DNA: TGCAGCGTTGGACTAGGGACGAACGAGCAGTACTTC
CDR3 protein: CSVGLGTNEQYF

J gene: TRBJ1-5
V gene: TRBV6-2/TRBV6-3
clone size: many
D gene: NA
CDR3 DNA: TGTGCCAGCACGTTCAAAAGGGCCCTCGGTCAGCAGCCCCAGCATTTT
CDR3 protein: CASTFKRALGQQPQHF

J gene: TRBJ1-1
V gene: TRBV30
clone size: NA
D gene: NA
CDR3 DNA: TGTGCCTGGAGTCCACGGACAGAAATGAACACTGAAGCTTTCTTT
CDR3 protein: CAWSPRTEMNTEAFF

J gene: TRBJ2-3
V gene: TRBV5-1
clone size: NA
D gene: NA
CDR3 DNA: TGCGCCAGCAGCTCCGGAGCGGGTCTTAGCACAGATACGCAGTATTTT
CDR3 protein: CASSSGAGLSTDTQYF

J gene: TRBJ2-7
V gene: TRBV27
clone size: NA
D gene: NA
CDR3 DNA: TGTGCCAGCAGTTCATCCCTCTACGAGCAGTACTTC
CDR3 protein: CASSSSLYEQYF

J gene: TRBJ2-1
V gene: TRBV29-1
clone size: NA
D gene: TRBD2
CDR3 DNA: TGCAGCGTTGAACTGGTAGCGGGAGGGCCGAATGAGCAGTTCTTC
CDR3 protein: CSVELVAGGPNEQFF

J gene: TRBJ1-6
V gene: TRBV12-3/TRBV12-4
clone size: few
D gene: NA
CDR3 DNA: TGTGCCAGCAGTCAGGAGGGGAACTATAATTCACCCCTCCACTTT
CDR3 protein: CASSQEGNYNSPLHF

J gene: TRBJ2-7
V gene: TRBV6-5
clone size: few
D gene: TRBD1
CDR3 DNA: TGTGCCAGCAGACCCGGACAGGGGAGCTCCTACGAGCAGTACTTC
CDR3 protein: CASRPGQGSSYEQYF

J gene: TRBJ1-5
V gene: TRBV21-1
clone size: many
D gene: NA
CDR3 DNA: TGTGCCAGCAGCCGGACAGGGGGCAGCAATCAGCCCCAGCATTTT
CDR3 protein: CASSRTGGSNQPQHF

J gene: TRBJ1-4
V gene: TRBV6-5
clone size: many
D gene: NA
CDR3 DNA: TGTGCCAGCAGTACGGGGGGGTACAAGGAAAAACTGTTTTTT
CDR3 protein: CASSTGGYKEKLFF

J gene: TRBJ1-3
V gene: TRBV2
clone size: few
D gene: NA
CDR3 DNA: TGTGCCAGCACCCGATGGGGGGATTCGGGAAACACCATATATTTT
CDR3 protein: CASTRWGDSGNTIYF

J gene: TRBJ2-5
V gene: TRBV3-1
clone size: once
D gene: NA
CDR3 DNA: TGTGCCAGCAGCCAAGATCGTCGCAGGCCTATCCAAGAGACCCAGTACTTC
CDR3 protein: CASSQDRRRPIQETQYF

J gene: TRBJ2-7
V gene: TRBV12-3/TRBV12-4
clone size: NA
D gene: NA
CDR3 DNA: TGTGCCAGCAGTTTTGGGCAGAGCGAGCAGTACTTC
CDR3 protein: CASSFGQSEQYF

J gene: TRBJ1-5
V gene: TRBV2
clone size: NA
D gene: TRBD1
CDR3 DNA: TGTGCCAGCAGTGAATCGGCAGGGGGAAATCAGCCCCAGCATTTT
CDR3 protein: CASSESAGGNQPQHF

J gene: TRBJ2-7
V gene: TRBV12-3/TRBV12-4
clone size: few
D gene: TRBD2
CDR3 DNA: TGTGCCAGCAGTTTAATGGGGAGGGACTACGAGCAGTACTTC
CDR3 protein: CASSLMGRDYEQYF

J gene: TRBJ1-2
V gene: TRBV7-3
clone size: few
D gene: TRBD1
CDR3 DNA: TGTGCCAGCAGCTCAAAGAGGACAGGGGATGGCTACACCTTC
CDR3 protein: CASSSKRTGDGYTF

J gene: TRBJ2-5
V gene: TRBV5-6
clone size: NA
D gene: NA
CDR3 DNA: TGTGCCAGCAGCTCCGCGGACCTTGGGCCTAGTACCCAGTACTTC
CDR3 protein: CASSSADLGPSTQYF